Listed below are T cell receptor beta chains from one sample, sequenced in a study of breast tumors, draining lymph nodes, adjacent tissues. A single record per CDR3 protein comes from TCRdb applying MiXCR to the multiplex PCR reads. The sample lists 200,000 to 300,000 distinct CDR3 sequences, 30% to 35% occurring once. Source material: axillary lymph node tissue. The receptors come from a female donor with breast cancer. Some clones in this sample may be carry-over from other donors' samples. CDR3s include the opening cysteine and the closing phenylalanine or tryptophan. D genes are given only for firm matches. A clone size is listed for some rows: how often the clone was seen (once, few, many), or a class if it is expanded.

j_call,d_call,v_call,clone_size,cdr3_aa,cdr3_nt
TRBJ2-1,NA,TRBV27,NA,CASSLRLASYNEQFF,TGTGCCAGCAGTTTGCGGCTAGCCTCCTACAATGAGCAGTTCTTC
TRBJ1-2,NA,TRBV19,few,CASSEGNYGYTF,TGTGCCAGTAGTGAAGGGAACTATGGCTACACCTTC
TRBJ2-5,NA,TRBV20-1,many,CSADAGAGETQYF,TGCAGTGCTGATGCGGGGGCGGGTGAGACCCAGTACTTC
TRBJ2-5,TRBD2,TRBV10-2,NA,CASSATRDYPYQETQYF,TGCGCCAGCAGTGCCACCCGGGACTACCCGTACCAAGAGACCCAGTACTTC
TRBJ2-1,TRBD1,TRBV29-1,NA,CSVGQGSNEQFF,TGCAGCGTGGGACAGGGGAGCAATGAGCAGTTCTTC
TRBJ2-1,TRBD2,TRBV19,many,CASSMAGGRSEQFF,TGTGCCAGTAGTATGGCGGGGGGCCGGAGTGAGCAGTTCTTC
TRBJ1-2,NA,TRBV20-1,many,CSASRVGGNYGYTF,TGCAGTGCTAGTCGGGTAGGAGGAAACTATGGCTACACCTTC
TRBJ2-5,TRBD1,TRBV19,many,CASSTTGISETQYF,TGTGCCAGTAGTACGACAGGGATCAGCGAGACCCAGTACTTC
TRBJ1-2,NA,TRBV2,many,CASSGQREGTYGYTF,TGTGCCAGCAGTGGCCAGAGGGAGGGGACCTATGGCTACACCTTC
TRBJ2-3,TRBD2,TRBV24-1,many,CATSDRSGSADTQYF,TGTGCCACCAGTGACCGAAGCGGGAGCGCAGATACGCAGTATTTT
TRBJ2-1,NA,TRBV10-1,NA,CASSESSGGNEQFF,TGCGCCAGCAGTGAGTCGTCCGGAGGCAATGAGCAGTTCTTC
TRBJ2-5,NA,TRBV7-6,NA,CASSQAAGAQETQYF,TGCGCCAGCAGCCAAGCGGCAGGGGCCCAAGAGACCCAGTACTTC
TRBJ2-7,NA,TRBV15,many,CATSRDSGTQYF,TGTGCCACCAGCAGAGACAGCGGAACACAGTACTTC
TRBJ1-1,TRBD1,TRBV24-1,NA,CATKRTGGFEAFF,TGTGCCACCAAAAGGACAGGGGGCTTTGAAGCTTTCTTT
TRBJ2-1,NA,TRBV4-1,many,CASSLHSGSLFYNEQFF,TGCGCCAGCAGCCTCCACTCCGGGAGTCTCTTCTACAATGAGCAGTTCTTC
TRBJ2-7,NA,TRBV12-3/TRBV12-4,few,CASSPDTNYEQYF,TGTGCCAGCAGTCCGGACACCAACTACGAGCAGTACTTC
TRBJ2-7,NA,TRBV6-5,many,CASRAGRPYEQYF,TGTGCCAGCAGGGCCGGACGGCCCTACGAGCAGTACTTC
TRBJ1-6,TRBD1,TRBV10-1,many,CASSDGPGTGYSPLHF,TGCGCCAGCAGTGACGGCCCCGGGACAGGGTATTCACCCCTCCACTTT
TRBJ2-1,NA,TRBV29-1,NA,CSVRRDRMFSGSSYNEQFF,TGCAGCGTTCGCCGGGACAGGATGTTCAGCGGGAGCTCCTACAATGAGCAGTTCTTC
TRBJ2-3,TRBD2,TRBV29-1,many,CSVPPTSGTTDTQYF,TGCAGCGTTCCGCCGACTAGCGGAACCACAGATACGCAGTATTTT
TRBJ2-3,NA,TRBV5-1,many,CASSPGRDTQYF,TGCGCCAGCAGCCCTGGAAGAGATACGCAGTATTTT
TRBJ2-7,TRBD1,TRBV28,few,CASSLRGLIPEQYF,TGTGCCAGCAGTTTAAGGGGGCTCATACCCGAGCAGTACTTC
TRBJ1-5,TRBD1,TRBV30,NA,CAWERAGQGIQPQHF,TGTGCCTGGGAGCGGGCGGGACAGGGCATCCAGCCCCAGCATTTT
TRBJ2-7,TRBD1,TRBV30,NA,CAWSGGTGETYEQYF,TGTGCCTGGAGTGGAGGGACAGGGGAAACCTACGAGCAGTACTTC
TRBJ1-2,TRBD1,TRBV12-3/TRBV12-4,many,CASTPGQGATNYGYTF,TGTGCCAGCACCCCTGGACAGGGGGCAACTAACTATGGCTACACCTTC
TRBJ2-3,NA,TRBV20-1,many,CSARWVAIPDTQYF,TGCAGTGCTAGATGGGTAGCGATCCCAGATACGCAGTATTTT
TRBJ2-3,TRBD2,TRBV12-3/TRBV12-4,many,CASGFTSGMNTQYF,TGTGCCAGCGGCTTTACTAGCGGGATGAATACGCAGTATTTT
TRBJ2-5,NA,TRBV11-3,many,CASSPQGGRGHQETQYF,TGTGCCAGCAGTCCGCAGGGGGGGAGAGGTCACCAAGAGACCCAGTACTTC
TRBJ2-5,TRBD2,TRBV15,many,CATSRGGGETQYF,TGTGCCACCAGCAGAGGGGGGGGAGAGACCCAGTACTTC
TRBJ2-1,TRBD2,TRBV20-1,many,CSAPNLAGGDEQFF,TGCAGTGCTCCGAACCTAGCGGGAGGGGATGAGCAGTTCTTC
TRBJ2-7,NA,TRBV4-1,once,CASSQFMGVVSFYEQYF,TGCGCCAGCAGCCAATTCATGGGAGTCGTAAGTTTCTACGAGCAGTACTTC
TRBJ2-5,TRBD2,TRBV12-3/TRBV12-4,NA,CASSFVAGGWEAQYF,TGTGCCAGCAGTTTTGTAGCGGGAGGGTGGGAGGCCCAGTACTTC
TRBJ1-5,TRBD1,TRBV10-3,NA,CAISLGQGAQPQHF,TGTGCCATCAGTCTCGGACAGGGGGCCCAGCCCCAGCATTTT
TRBJ2-1,TRBD2,TRBV15,NA,CATSGEDGTSGNEQFF,TGTGCCACCAGCGGGGAAGATGGGACTAGCGGGAATGAGCAGTTCTTC
TRBJ1-2,NA,TRBV19,many,CASKSLGSAANYGYTF,TGTGCCAGTAAATCACTAGGGAGCGCGGCTAACTATGGCTACACCTTC
TRBJ1-1,TRBD1,TRBV5-1,NA,CASSPRQGETEAFF,TGCGCCAGCAGCCCACGACAGGGAGAAACTGAAGCTTTCTTT
TRBJ2-3,NA,TRBV4-2,many,CASSQDGLLDTQYF,TGTGCCAGCAGCCAAGATGGTCTTCTAGATACGCAGTATTTT
TRBJ2-7,NA,TRBV4-1,many,CASSQTGIPTYEQYF,TGCGCCAGCAGCCAAACAGGGATTCCCACCTACGAGCAGTACTTC
TRBJ2-3,NA,TRBV15,once,CATSREQGVGDTQCF,TGTGCCACCAGCAGAGAGCAGGGTGTTGGGGATACGCAGTGTTTT
TRBJ2-1,TRBD2,TRBV25-1,once,CAKPWTSPEYNEQFF,TGTGCCAAACCCTGGACTAGCCCTGAGTACAATGAGCAGTTCTTC